This TCR beta chain appears in the sequencing data of a study of T cell changes during pregnancy in multiple sclerosis. The V end was cut by 2 bases, the J end by 10 bases, with 11 bases between. The CDR3 length is 12 residues. In germline, CDR1 is GTSNPN, CDR2 SVGIG (reference sequence). TCRdb's table, derived via immunoSEQ multiplex PCR, lists solely in-frame clones and lacks some. The data show about 33,000 clones, 90% seen once. Source: CD4+ T cells from peripheral blood mononuclear cells, taken in the second trimester of pregnancy. This receptor was identified in a female donor in good health, enrolled as a control in a pregnancy study. This rearrangement joins TRBV30 to TRBJ1-4; unclear D gene. The CDR3 is CAWSSGPAKLFF. The CDR3 DNA reads as TGTGCCTGGAGTAGCGGTCCGGCAAAACTGTTTTTT.